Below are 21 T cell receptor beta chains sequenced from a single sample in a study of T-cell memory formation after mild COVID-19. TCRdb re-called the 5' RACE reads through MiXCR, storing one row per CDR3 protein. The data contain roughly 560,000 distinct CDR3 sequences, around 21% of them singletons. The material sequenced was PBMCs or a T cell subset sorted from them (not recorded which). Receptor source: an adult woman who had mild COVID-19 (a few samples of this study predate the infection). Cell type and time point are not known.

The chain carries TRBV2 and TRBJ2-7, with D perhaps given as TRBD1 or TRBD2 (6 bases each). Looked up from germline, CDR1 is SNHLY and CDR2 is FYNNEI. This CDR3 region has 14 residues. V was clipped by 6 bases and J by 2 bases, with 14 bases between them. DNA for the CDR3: TGTGCCAGCAGCGGGGGCAGGGGAACCTACGAGCAGTACTTC. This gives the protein CASSGGRGTYEQYF.

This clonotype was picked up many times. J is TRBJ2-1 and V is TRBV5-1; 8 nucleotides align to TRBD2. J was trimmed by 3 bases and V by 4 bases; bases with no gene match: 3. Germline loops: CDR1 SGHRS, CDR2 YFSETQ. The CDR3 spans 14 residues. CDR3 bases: TGCGCCAGCAGCGAACTAGCGGACTACAATGAGCAGTTCTTC. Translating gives CASSELADYNEQFF.

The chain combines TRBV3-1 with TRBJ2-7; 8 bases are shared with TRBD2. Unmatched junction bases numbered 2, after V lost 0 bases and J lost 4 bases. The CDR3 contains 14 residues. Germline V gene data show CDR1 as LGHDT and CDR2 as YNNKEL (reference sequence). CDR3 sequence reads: CASSQDPSGYEQYF. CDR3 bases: TGTGCCAGCAGCCAAGACCCTAGCGGGTACGAGCAGTACTTC.

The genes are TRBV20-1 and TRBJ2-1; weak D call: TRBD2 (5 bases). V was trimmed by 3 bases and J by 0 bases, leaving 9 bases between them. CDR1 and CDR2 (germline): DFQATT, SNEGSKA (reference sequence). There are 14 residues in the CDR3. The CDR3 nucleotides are TGCAGTGCTAGGGACTTGTCCTCCTACAATGAGCAGTTCTTC. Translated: CSARDLSSYNEQFF.

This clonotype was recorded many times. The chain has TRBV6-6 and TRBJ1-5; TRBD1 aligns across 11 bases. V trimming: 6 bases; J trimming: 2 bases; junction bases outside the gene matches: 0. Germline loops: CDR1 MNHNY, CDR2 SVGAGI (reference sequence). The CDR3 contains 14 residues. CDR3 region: CASRGQGGNQPQHF. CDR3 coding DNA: TGTGCCAGCAGGGGACAGGGGGGCAATCAGCCCCAGCATTTT.

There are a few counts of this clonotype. The CDR3 DNA follows: TGTGCCACCACGCCATGGGGTGGAGCGGGGTATGGCTACACCTTC. Residues: CATTPWGGAGYGYTF. The chain carries TRBV19 and TRBJ1-2, with D hard to call. Germline CDR1 reads LNHDA; CDR2 reads SQIVND (reference sequence). Deletions cut 10 bases from V and 5 bases from J, with 23 bases between. This CDR3 has 15 residues.

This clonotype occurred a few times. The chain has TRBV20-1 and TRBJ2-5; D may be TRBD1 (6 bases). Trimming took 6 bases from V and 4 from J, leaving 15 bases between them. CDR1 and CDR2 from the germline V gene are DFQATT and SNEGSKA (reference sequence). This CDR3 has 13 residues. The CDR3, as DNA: TGCAGTGCCTACAGGGCCGGTGGAGAGACCCAGTACTTC. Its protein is CSAYRAGGETQYF.

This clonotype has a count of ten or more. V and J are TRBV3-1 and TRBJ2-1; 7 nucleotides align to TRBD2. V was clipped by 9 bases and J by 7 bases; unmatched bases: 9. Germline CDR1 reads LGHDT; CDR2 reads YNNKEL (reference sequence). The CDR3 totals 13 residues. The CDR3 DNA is TGTGCCAGTCAGGGCGGGAGTAGTAATGAGCAGTTCTTC. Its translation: CASQGGSSNEQFF.

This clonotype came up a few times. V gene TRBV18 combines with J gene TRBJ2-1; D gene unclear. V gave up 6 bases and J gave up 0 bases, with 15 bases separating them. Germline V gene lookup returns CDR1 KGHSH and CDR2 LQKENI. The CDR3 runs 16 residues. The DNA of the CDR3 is TGTGCCAGCTCCGCGGCGCCTTCGAGCTCCTACAATGAGCAGTTCTTC. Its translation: CASSAAPSSSYNEQFF.

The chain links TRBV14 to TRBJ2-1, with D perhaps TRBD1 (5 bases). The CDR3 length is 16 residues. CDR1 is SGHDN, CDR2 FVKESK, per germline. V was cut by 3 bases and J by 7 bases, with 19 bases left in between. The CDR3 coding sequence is TGTGCCAGCAGCCACAGGGCAGAGTTCGTCTGGAATGAGCAGTTCTTC. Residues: CASSHRAEFVWNEQFF.

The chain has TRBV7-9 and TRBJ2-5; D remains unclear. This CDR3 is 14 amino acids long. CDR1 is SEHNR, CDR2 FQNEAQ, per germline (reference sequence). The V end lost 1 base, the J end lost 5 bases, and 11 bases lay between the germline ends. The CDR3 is CASSLDEEPETQYF. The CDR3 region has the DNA TGTGCCAGCAGCTTAGATGAGGAACCGGAGACCCAGTACTTC.

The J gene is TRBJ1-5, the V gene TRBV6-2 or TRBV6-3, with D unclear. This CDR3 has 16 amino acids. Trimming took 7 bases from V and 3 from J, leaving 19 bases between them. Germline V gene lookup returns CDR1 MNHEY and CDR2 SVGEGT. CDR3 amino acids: CASTIREGRLNQPQHF. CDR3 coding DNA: TGTGCCAGCACCATCCGGGAGGGTAGGCTCAATCAGCCCCAGCATTTT.

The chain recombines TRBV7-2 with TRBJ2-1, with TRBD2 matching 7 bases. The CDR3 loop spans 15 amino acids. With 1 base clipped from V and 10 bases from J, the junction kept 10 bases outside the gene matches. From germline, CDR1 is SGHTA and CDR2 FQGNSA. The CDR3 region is CASSLGDYVLAEQFF. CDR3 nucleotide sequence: TGTGCCAGCAGCTTAGGGGACTACGTATTGGCCGAGCAGTTCTTC.

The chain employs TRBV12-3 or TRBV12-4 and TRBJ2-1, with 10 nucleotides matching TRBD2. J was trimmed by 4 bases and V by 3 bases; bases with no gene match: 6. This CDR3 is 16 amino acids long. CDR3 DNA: TGTGCCAGCAGTTTTGCAGGGACTAGCGAATACAATGAGCAGTTCTTC. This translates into CASSFAGTSEYNEQFF.

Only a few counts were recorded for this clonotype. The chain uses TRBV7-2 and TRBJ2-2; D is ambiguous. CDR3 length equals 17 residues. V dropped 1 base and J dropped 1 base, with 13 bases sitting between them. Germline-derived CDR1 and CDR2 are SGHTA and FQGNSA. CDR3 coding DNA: TGTGCCAGCAGCTTAGGGGCCCCAGACTTGAACACCGGGGAGCTGTTTTTT. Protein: CASSLGAPDLNTGELFF.

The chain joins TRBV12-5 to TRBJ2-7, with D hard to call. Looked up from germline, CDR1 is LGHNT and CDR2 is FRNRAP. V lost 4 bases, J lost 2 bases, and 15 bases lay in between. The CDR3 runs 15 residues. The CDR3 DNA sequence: TGTGCTAGTGGTTCTACCAGTCTGGCTACCTACGAGCAGTACTTC. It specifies CASGSTSLATYEQYF.

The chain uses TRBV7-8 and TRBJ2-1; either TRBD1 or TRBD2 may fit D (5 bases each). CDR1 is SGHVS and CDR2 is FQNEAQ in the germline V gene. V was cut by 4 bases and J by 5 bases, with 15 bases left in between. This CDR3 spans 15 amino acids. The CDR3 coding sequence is TGTGCCAGCAGCTCCGGGGCGTTGGGGCACAATGAGCAGTTCTTC. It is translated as CASSSGALGHNEQFF.

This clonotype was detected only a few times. CDR3 residues: CSARRGLGGTSPLHF. In DNA form, the CDR3 reads TGCAGTGCTAGACGGGGCCTGGGAGGGACTTCACCCCTCCACTTT. The chain joins TRBV20-1 to TRBJ1-6; possibly TRBD1 for D (5 bases). CDR1 and CDR2 from the germline V gene are DFQATT and SNEGSKA (reference sequence). The V end lost 2 bases, the J end lost 9 bases, and 17 bases lay between the germline ends. The CDR3 spans 15 residues.

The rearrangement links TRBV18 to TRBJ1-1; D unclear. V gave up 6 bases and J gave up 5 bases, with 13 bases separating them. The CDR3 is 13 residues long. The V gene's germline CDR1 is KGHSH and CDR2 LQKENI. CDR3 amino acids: CASSPLEGTEAFF. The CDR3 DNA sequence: TGTGCCAGCTCCCCATTGGAAGGGACTGAAGCTTTCTTT.

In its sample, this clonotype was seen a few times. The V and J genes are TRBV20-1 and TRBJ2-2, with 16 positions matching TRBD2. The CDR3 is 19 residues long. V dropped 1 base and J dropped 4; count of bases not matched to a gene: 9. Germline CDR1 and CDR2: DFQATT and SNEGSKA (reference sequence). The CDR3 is CSARGPGLAGGLGTGELFF. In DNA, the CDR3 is TGCAGTGCTAGAGGTCCGGGACTAGCGGGGGGGCTTGGCACCGGGGAGCTGTTTTTT.

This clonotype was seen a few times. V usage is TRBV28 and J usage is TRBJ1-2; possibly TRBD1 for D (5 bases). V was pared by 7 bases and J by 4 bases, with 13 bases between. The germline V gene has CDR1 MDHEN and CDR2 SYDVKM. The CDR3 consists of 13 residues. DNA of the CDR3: TGTGCCAGCACCTCAGACAGCTTCTATGGCTACACCTTC. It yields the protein CASTSDSFYGYTF.